Listed here are 19 T cell receptor beta chains from one sample, sequenced in a study of cytomegalovirus exposure and HLA in healthy donors. The PCR used 60 Vbeta and 13 Jbeta primers. Clones were read by immunoSEQ multiplex PCR, and TCRdb kept only the in-frame ones, dropping some. Of roughly 250,000 clones listed, roughly 81% were seen once; the top ten hold 1.5% to 2.5%. Sequenced: PBMCs. These receptor sequences come from a woman in her 40s in good health and CMV-seropositive.

V is TRBV28 and J is TRBJ1-3; D not resolved. CDR1 and CDR2 (germline): MDHEN, SYDVKM. CDR3 length: 16 amino acids. V was clipped by 6 bases and J by 4 bases, with 19 bases between them. CDR3 sequence: CASRKDTSSVGNTIYF. In DNA form, the CDR3 reads TGTGCCAGCAGAAAAGACACCTCCTCAGTGGGAAACACCATATATTTT.

Points on this clone: A read error may produce the germline difference seen at one junction end. This chain uses TRBV7-9 with TRBJ2-7; a possible D gene is TRBD1 (7 bases). Germline CDR1 SEHNR, CDR2 FQNEAQ (reference sequence). This CDR3 region has 16 residues. The CDR3 bases are TGTTCCAGCAGCTTAATACGCGGAGGGGGCATCAACGAGCAGTACTTC. This encodes CSSSLIRGGGINEQYF.

The CDR3 here is CSVEETRGRQLGGKLFF. The CDR3 DNA is TGCAGCGTTGAAGAAACCAGGGGGAGGCAACTAGGGGGAAAACTGTTTTTT. This sequence joins TRBV29-1 and TRBJ1-4; 7 nucleotides align to TRBD1. J lost 10 bases, V lost 0 bases, and 17 bases had no gene match. The CDR3 length is 17 residues. Germline-derived CDR1 and CDR2 are SQVTM and ANQGSEA.

Points on this clone: This same CDR3 is encoded by further DNA sequences in the sample. This chain connects TRBV5-1 to TRBJ1-2; D gene ambiguous. CDR1 is SGHRS, CDR2 YFSETQ, per germline. This CDR3 has 15 amino acids. V dropped 0 bases and J dropped 3 bases, with 12 bases sitting between them. The CDR3 loop is CASSLAPGIDYGYTF. CDR3 nucleotides: TGCGCCAGCAGCTTGGCTCCGGGGATAGACTATGGCTACACCTTC.

The chain couples TRBV30 to TRBJ1-3; 7 bases align to TRBD1. This CDR3 has 14 amino acids. V lost 4 bases, J lost 4 bases, and 7 bases stayed unmatched. From germline, CDR1 is GTSNPN and CDR2 SVGIG (reference sequence). CDR3 DNA: TGTGCCTGGAAAGGACAGGACAAAGGAAACACCATATATTTT. Encoded protein: CAWKGQDKGNTIYF.

The chain links TRBV7-2 to TRBJ1-2, with unresolved D. The CDR3 totals 13 residues. Trimming took 5 bases from V and 2 from J, leaving 9 bases between them. CDR1 and CDR2 (germline): SGHTA, FQGNSA. CDR3 protein: CASSDTINYGYTF. CDR3 bases: TGTGCCAGCAGCGACACAATAAACTATGGCTACACCTTC.

This rearrangement joins TRBV7-2 to TRBJ1-1; perhaps TRBD1 as D (6 bases). This CDR3 has 16 amino acids. The germline V gene encodes CDR1 SGHTA and CDR2 FQGNSA. V gave up 5 bases and J gave up 2 bases, with 18 bases separating them. The CDR3 bases are TGTGCCAGCAGCCACTTAGGGGGTATATTTAACACTGAAGCTTTCTTT. Protein sequence: CASSHLGGIFNTEAFF.

This rearrangement joins TRBV5-6 to TRBJ1-4, with a weak D call TRBD1 (6 bases). From germline, CDR1 is SGHDT and CDR2 YYEEEE. V dropped 4 bases and J dropped 0 bases, with 13 bases sitting between them. The length of the CDR3 is 16 residues. DNA of the CDR3: TGTGCCAGCAGCGCCTGGACAGTTACAACTAATGAAAAACTGTTTTTT. It translates to CASSAWTVTTNEKLFF. The variable domain in full, with the rest retrieved from reference TRBV5-6 and TRBJ1-4, is DAGVTQSPTHLIKTRGQQVTLRCSPKSGHDTVSWYQQALGQGPQFIFQYYEEEERQRGNFPDRFSGHQFPNYSSELNVNALLLGDSALYLCASSAWTVTTNEKLFFGSGTQLSVL.

CDR3 sequence reads: CASSPLNLNAGQTTYEQYF. CDR3 nucleotides: TGTGCCAGCAGCCCACTTAACCTTAACGCGGGACAGACTACCTACGAGCAGTACTTC. The rearrangement joins TRBV12-1 to TRBJ2-7; no check of the table's D call, TRBD1, against the DNA was made. TRBV12-1 is marked as a pseudogene. There are 19 residues in the CDR3.

This clone turned up a few times. The chain combines TRBV1 with TRBJ2-3; the D call of TRBD2 is as the table states it, not checked on the DNA. TRBV1 is annotated as a pseudogene. The CDR3 has 13 amino acids. CDR3 in amino acids: CKTIAGVGDTQYF. The CDR3 DNA reads as TGCAAGACAATAGCGGGAGTGGGAGATACGCAGTATTTT.

This chain links TRBV28 with TRBJ2-3; D might be TRBD2 (8 bases). Germline V gives CDR1 MDHEN, CDR2 SYDVKM. This CDR3 has 16 amino acids. V lost 6 bases and J 0 bases, leaving 16 bases between the germline ends. CDR3 DNA sequence: TGTGCCAGCAGCGGGGGGGGCAGGGGGAGCACAGATACGCAGTATTTT. Amino acids: CASSGGGRGSTDTQYF.

V usage is TRBV6-6 and J usage is TRBJ1-3, with 8 bases aligning to TRBD1. The V and J ends lost 6 bases and 0 bases, in that order; junction bases with no gene match: 7. Germline CDR1 is MNHNY and CDR2 is SVGAGI (reference sequence). The CDR3 loop spans 16 amino acids. Here the CDR3 reads CASSPGGPGSGNTIYF. CDR3 in DNA: TGTGCCAGCAGCCCAGGGGGCCCAGGCTCTGGAAACACCATATATTTT.

The chain employs TRBV7-9 and TRBJ2-7, with 7 bases identical to TRBD1. This CDR3 contains 13 residues. The J segment lost 3 bases and the V segment lost 4 bases, leaving 3 bases of the junction unmatched. CDR1 is SEHNR, CDR2 FQNEAQ, per germline (reference sequence). CDR3 protein: CASSSGDSYEQYF. The CDR3 bases are TGTGCCAGCAGCTCAGGGGACAGCTACGAGCAGTACTTC.

The J gene is TRBJ2-1, the V gene TRBV9, with 12 bases identical to TRBD2. Germline-derived CDR1 and CDR2 are SGDLS and YYNGEE. The CDR3 totals 18 residues. V lost 0 bases, J lost 4 bases, and 8 bases stayed unmatched. CDR3 DNA sequence: TGTGCCAGCAGCGTAGAGATCGGGACTAGCGGGCCGTACAATGAGCAGTTCTTC. Protein product: CASSVEIGTSGPYNEQFF.

V is TRBV6-5 and J is TRBJ1-2; TRBD1 matches 7 bases. The V gene's germline CDR1 is MNHEY and CDR2 SVGAGI. This CDR3 is built from 16 residues. J lost 4 bases, V lost 4 bases, and 12 bases had no gene match. In DNA form, the CDR3 reads TGTGCCAGCAGTTCTCACGTCCCAGGGGGAGCCTATGGCTACACCTTC. This encodes CASSSHVPGGAYGYTF.

As for this clone: Other DNA sequences in this sample translate to the same CDR3. The chain is built from TRBV27 and TRBJ2-7, with 9 bases fitting TRBD1. Germline-derived CDR1 and CDR2 are MNHEY and SMNVEV (reference sequence). This CDR3 spans 14 amino acids. The V and J ends lost 6 bases and 4 bases, in that order; junction bases with no gene match: 7. Here the CDR3 DNA reads TGTGCCAGCAGCCTCGGACAGGGGATATACGAGCAGTACTTC. This encodes CASSLGQGIYEQYF.

V and J are TRBV18 and TRBJ2-1, with D tentatively TRBD2 (6 bases). Trimming cost V 2 bases and J 2 bases, with 16 bases left between them. Germline V gene lookup returns CDR1 KGHSH and CDR2 LQKENI. This CDR3 region has 17 residues. CDR3 sequence reads: CASSPYSSGQTYNEQFF. The CDR3 DNA reads as TGTGCCAGCTCACCATACTCCAGCGGGCAGACCTACAATGAGCAGTTCTTC.

The chain links TRBV28 to TRBJ1-1; no firm D call. CDR1 is MDHEN and CDR2 is SYDVKM in the germline V gene. V was cut by 6 bases and J by 5 bases, with 10 bases left in between. The CDR3 covers 12 residues. This CDR3 is CASSPPRTEAFF. CDR3 in DNA: TGTGCCAGCAGCCCCCCGAGGACTGAAGCTTTCTTT.

V usage is TRBV6-1 and J usage is TRBJ1-1; TRBD1 aligns across 7 bases. After removal of 4 bases from V and 3 bases from J, the junction contained 5 bases not matched to a gene. Per the germline V gene, CDR1 is MNHNS and CDR2 is SASEGT. The CDR3 is made up of 14 amino acids. CDR3 nucleotide sequence: TGTGCCAGCAGTGTAAACAGGGGTGACACTGAAGCTTTCTTT. Amino acid sequence: CASSVNRGDTEAFF.